This note documents a single TCR beta chain sequence. The data are from a study of blood T cell repertoires in COVID-19. Overall study: The United States, Italy and Spain were the sources of the acute and convalescent COVID-19 samples. PBMCs, B-cell-depleted T cells, or T cells provided the cDNA or gDNA that made up the material.

Per the original methods: Reference gene primer amplification yielded estimated nucleated cell counts. Assay: immunoSEQ multiplex PCR; the TCRdb copy retains only in-frame clones and omits some. V and J calls and clone size are copied from that table; D and trimming were computed from the DNA. The sample has 40,000 or so clones, around 81% seen once. The length of the CDR3 is 12 residues. Losses at the gene ends were 6 bases for V and 4 bases for J; bases not matched to a gene: 1. The J gene is TRBJ2-7, the V gene TRBV12-3 or TRBV12-4, with 9 bases identical to TRBD2. This receptor was taken from a man in his fifties with active COVID-19. Sequencing was performed on peripheral blood. The CDR3 region is CASSGLAYEQYF. CDR3 nucleotides: TGTGCCAGCAGCGGACTAGCGTACGAGCAGTACTTC.